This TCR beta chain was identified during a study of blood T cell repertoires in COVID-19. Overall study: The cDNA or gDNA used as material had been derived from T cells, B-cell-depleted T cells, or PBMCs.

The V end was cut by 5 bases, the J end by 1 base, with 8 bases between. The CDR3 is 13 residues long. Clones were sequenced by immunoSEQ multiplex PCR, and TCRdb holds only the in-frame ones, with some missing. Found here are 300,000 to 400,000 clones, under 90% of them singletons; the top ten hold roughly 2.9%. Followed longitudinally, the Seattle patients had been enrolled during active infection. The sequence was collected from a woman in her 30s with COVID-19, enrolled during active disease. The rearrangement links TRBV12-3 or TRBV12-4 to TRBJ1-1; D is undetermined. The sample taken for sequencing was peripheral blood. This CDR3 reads CASSAVGNTEAFF. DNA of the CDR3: TGTGCCAGCAGTGCGGTGGGGAACACTGAAGCTTTCTTT.